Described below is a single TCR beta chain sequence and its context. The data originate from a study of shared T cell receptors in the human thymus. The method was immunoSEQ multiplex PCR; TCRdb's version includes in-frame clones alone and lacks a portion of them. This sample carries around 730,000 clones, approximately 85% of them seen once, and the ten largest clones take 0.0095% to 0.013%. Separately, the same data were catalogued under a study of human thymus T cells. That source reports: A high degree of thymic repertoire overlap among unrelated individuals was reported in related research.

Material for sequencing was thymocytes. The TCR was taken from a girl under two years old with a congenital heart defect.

This CDR3 is CASSPGLGGYTF. The CDR3 nucleotides are TGTGCCAGCTCACCGGGACTGGGTGGCTACACCTTC. The chain recombines TRBV18 with TRBJ1-2; TRBD1 is a possible D gene (5 bases). The CDR3 consists of 12 residues. Per the germline V gene, CDR1 is KGHSH and CDR2 is LQKENI. Trimming took 3 bases from V and 7 from J, leaving 9 bases between them. The full variable domain, in which reference TRBV18 and TRBJ1-2 provide the parts outside the CDR3, is NAGVMQNPRHLVRRRGQEARLRCSPMKGHSHVYWYRQLPEEGLKFMVYLQKENIIDESGMPKERFSAEFPKEGPSILRIQQVVRGDSAAYFCASSPGLGGYTFGSGTRLTVV.